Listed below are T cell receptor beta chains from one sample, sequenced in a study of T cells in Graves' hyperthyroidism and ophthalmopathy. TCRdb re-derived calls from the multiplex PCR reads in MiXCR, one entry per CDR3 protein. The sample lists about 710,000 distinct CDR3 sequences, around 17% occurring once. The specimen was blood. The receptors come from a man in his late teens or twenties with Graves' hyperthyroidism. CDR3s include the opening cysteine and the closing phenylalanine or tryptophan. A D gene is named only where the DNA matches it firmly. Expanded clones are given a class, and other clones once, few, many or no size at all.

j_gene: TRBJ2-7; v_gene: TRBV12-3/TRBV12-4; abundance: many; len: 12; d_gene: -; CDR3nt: TGTGCCAGCAGTTCCACGGTGGACGAGCAGTACTTC; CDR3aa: CASSSTVDEQYF
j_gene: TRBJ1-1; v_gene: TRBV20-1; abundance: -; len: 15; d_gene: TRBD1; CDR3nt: TGCAGTGCTAGAGTTAGGGGACAGGTTCGTACTGAAGCTTTCTTT; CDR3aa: CSARVRGQVRTEAFF
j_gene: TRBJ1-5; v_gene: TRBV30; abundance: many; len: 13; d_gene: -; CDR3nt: TGTGCCTGCGACCTGGGCCATAATCAGCCCCAGCATTTT; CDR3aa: CACDLGHNQPQHF
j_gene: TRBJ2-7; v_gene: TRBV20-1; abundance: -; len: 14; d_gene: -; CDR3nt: TGCAGTGCTAGAGTGCGCAGCCACTCCTACGAGCAGTACTTC; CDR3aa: CSARVRSHSYEQYF
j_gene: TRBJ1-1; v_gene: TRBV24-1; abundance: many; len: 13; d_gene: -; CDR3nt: TGTGCCACCAGTGATTTGCTGGGTACTGAAGCTTTCTTT; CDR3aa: CATSDLLGTEAFF
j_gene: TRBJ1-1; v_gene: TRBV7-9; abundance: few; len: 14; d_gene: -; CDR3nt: TGTGCCAGCAGGGACCCGGGGAAGTACACTGAAGCTTTCTTT; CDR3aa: CASRDPGKYTEAFF
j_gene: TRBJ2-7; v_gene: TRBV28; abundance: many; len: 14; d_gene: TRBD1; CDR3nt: TGTGCCAGCAGCCGAGGACAGGGTTTCTACGAGCAGTACTTC; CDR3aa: CASSRGQGFYEQYF
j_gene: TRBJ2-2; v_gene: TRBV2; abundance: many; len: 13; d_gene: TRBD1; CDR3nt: TGTGCCAGCAGTCGACAGGGGACCGGGGAGCTGTTTTTT; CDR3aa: CASSRQGTGELFF
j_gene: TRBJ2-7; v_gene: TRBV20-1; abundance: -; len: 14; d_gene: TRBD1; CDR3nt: TGCAGTGCTCGGGACAGGGTGATTTACTACGAGCAGTACTTC; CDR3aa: CSARDRVIYYEQYF
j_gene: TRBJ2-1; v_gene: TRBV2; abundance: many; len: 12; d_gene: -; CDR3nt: TGTGCCAGCAGTGAAGGGCAGGGTGAGCAGTTCTTC; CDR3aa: CASSEGQGEQFF
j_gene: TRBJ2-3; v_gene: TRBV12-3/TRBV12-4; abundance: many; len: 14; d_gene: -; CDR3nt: TGTGCCAGCAGTTTGGACAAGGTCACAGATACGCAGTATTTT; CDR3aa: CASSLDKVTDTQYF
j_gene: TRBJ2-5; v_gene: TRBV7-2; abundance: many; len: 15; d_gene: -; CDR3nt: TGTGCCAGCAGCTTAGCGCTCGGACCCTCAGAGACCCAGTACTTC; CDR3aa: CASSLALGPSETQYF
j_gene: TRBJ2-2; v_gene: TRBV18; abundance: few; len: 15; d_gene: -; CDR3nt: TGTGCCAGCTCACCAATCGGATTGAACACCGGGGAGCTGTTTTTT; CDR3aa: CASSPIGLNTGELFF
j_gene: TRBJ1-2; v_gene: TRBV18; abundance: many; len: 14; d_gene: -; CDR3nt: TGTGCCAGCTCACCCTCCCGCGGTAACTATGGCTACACCTTC; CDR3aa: CASSPSRGNYGYTF
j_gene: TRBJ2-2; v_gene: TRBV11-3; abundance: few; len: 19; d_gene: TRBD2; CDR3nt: TGTGCCAGCAGCTTAGATCATTTTGGAGCGGGAGTTATTAACGGGGAGCTGTTTTTT; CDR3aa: CASSLDHFGAGVINGELFF
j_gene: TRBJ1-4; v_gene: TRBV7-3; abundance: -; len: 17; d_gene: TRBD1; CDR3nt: TGTGCCAGCAGCTTAACGCAGGGCAGGGGGCTGAATGAAAAACTGTTTTTT; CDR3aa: CASSLTQGRGLNEKLFF
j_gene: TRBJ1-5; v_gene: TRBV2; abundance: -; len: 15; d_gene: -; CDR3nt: TGTGCCAGCAGCCTTCGGAGACACCGGCATTTTCCCCAGCATTTT; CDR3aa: CASSLRRHRHFPQHF
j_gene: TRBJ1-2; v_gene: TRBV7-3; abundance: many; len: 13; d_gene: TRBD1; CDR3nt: TGTGCCAGCAGCTCACGACAGGGCGATGGCTACACCTTC; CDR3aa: CASSSRQGDGYTF
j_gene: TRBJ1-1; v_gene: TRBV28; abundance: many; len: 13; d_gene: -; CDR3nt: TGTGCCAGCAGTTTGCTAGGGCCTGGTGAAGCTTTCTTT; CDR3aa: CASSLLGPGEAFF
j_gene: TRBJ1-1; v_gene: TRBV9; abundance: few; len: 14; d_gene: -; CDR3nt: TGTGCCAGCAGCGTAGGGGACCTGGGCACTGAAGCTTTCTTT; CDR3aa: CASSVGDLGTEAFF
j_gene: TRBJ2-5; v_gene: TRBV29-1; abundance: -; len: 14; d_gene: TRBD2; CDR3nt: TGCAGCTTCTCGACTAGCGGGATTCAAGAGACCCAGTACTTC; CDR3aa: CSFSTSGIQETQYF
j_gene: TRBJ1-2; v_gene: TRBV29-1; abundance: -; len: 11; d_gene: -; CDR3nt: TGCAGCGCCGGGGGGCAGGATGGCTACACCTTC; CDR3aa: CSAGGQDGYTF
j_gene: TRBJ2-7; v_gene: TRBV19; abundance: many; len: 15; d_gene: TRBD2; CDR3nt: TGTGCCAGCAGGACTAGCGGGACCAGCTCCTACGAGCAGTACTTC; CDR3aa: CASRTSGTSSYEQYF
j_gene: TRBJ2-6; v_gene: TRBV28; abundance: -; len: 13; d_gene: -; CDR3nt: TGTGCCACCCTGGGCTCTGGGGCCAACGTCCTGACTTTC; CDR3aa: CATLGSGANVLTF
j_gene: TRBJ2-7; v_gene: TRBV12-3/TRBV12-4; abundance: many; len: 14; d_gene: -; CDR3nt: TGTGCCAGCAGTTTTGTCCTTTCCTCCTACGAGCAGTACTTC; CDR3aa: CASSFVLSSYEQYF
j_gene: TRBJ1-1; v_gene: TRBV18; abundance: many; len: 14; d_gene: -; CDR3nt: TGTGCCAGCTCGCCTAGGGGGGGTGGCACTGAAGCTTTCTTT; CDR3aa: CASSPRGGGTEAFF
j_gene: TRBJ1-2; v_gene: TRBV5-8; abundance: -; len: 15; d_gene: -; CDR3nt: TGTGCCAGCAGCTCGCCCAGGGAATTTAACTATGGCTACACCTTC; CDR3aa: CASSSPREFNYGYTF
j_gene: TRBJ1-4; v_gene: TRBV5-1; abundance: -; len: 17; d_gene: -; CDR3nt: TGCGCCAGCGGAACGGGGGCCGGGGGCATTATTGGTGAAAAACTGTTTTTT; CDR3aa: CASGTGAGGIIGEKLFF
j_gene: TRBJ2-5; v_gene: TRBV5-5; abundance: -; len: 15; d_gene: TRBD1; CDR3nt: TGTGCCAGCAGCTTGGGGGGACAGGGTTGGGAGACCCAGTACTTC; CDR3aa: CASSLGGQGWETQYF
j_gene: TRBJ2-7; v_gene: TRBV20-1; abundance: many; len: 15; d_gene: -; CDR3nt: TGCAGTGCTAGAGATGAGAGGCGGAGCTCCTACGAGCAGTACTTC; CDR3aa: CSARDERRSSYEQYF
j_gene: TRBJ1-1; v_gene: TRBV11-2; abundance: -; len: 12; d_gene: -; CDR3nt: TGTGCCAGCAGCTCGACCCAGACTGAAGCTTTCTTT; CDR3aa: CASSSTQTEAFF
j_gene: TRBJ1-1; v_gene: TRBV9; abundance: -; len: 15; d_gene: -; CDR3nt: TGTGCCAGCAGCGTAGGTGGGGGATTGAACACTGAAGCTTTCTTT; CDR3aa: CASSVGGGLNTEAFF
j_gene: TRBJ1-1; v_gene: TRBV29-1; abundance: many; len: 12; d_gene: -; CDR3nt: TGCAGCGTTGGGGGGCGGAACACTGAAGCTTTCTTT; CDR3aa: CSVGGRNTEAFF
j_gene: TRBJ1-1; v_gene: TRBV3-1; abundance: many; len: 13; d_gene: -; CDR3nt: TGTGCCAGCAGCCAAGGTCGGGAAGCTGAAGCTTTCTTT; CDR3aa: CASSQGREAEAFF
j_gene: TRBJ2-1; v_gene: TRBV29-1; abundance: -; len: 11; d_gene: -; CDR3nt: TGCAGCGCACTAGCCTACAATGAGCAGTTCTTC; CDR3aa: CSALAYNEQFF
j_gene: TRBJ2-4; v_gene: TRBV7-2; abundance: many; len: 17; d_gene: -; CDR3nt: TGTGCCAGCAGCCCTCAAGCCGGGTATGGGGCCAAAAACATTCAGTACTTC; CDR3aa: CASSPQAGYGAKNIQYF
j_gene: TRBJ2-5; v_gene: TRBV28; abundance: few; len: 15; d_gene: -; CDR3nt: TGTGCCAGCAGTTCCCGGATGCATCACGGAGAGACCCAGTACTTC; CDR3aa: CASSSRMHHGETQYF
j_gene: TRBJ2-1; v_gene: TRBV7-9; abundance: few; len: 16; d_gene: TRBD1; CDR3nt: TGTGCCAGCAGCCCGCGACCGGGACAGGGGATCAATGAGCAGTTCTTC; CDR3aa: CASSPRPGQGINEQFF
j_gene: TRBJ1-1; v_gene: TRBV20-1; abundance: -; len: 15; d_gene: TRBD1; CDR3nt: TGCAGTGCTAGAGATAAGGGACAGGCGAACACTGAAGCTTTCTTT; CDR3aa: CSARDKGQANTEAFF
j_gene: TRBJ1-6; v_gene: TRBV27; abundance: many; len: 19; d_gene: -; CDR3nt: TGTGCCAGCAGTTTAGAGCCCCCCCGCCGCAGGGCAAACCGATCACCCCTCCACTTT; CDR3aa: CASSLEPPRRRANRSPLHF
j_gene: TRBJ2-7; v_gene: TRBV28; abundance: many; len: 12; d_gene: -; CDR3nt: TGTGCCAGCAAGAAGGCGGCATACGAGCAGTACTTC; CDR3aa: CASKKAAYEQYF